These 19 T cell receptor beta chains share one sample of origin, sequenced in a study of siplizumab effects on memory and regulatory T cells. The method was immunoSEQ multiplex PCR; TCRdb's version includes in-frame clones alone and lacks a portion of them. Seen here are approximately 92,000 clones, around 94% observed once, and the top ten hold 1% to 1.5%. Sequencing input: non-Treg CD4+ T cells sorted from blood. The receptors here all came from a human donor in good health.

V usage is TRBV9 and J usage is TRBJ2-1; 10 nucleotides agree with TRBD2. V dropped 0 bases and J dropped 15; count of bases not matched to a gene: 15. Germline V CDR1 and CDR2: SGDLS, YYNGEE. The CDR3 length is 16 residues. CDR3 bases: TGTGCCAGCAGCGTAGTTGATTCCGGGACTAGCGCCCAACCGTTCTTC. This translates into CASSVVDSGTSAQPFF. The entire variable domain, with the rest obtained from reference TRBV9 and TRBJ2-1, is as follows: DSGVTQTPKHLITATGQRVTLRCSPRSGDLSVYWYQQSLDQGLQFLIQYYNGEERAKGNILERFSAQQFPDLHSELNLSSLELGDSALYFCASSVVDSGTSAQPFFGPGTRLTVL.

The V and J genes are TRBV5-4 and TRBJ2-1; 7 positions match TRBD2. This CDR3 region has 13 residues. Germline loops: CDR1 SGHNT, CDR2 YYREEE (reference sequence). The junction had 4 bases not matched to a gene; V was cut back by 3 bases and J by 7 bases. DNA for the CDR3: TGTGCCAGCAGCTACGGACTAGAGAATGAGCAGTTCTTC. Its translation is CASSYGLENEQFF.

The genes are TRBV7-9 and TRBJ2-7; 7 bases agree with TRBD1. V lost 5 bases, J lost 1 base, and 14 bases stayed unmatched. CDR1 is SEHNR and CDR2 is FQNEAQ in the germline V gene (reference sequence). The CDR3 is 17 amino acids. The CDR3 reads CASSARQGPIGSYEQYF. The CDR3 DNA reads TGTGCCAGCAGCGCGAGACAGGGCCCCATTGGTTCCTACGAGCAGTACTTC.

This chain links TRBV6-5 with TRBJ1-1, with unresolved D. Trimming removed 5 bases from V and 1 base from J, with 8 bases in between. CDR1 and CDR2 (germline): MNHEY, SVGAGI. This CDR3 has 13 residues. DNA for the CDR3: TGTGCCAGCAGTACCTCACAGAACACTGAAGCTTTCTTT. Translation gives CASSTSQNTEAFF.

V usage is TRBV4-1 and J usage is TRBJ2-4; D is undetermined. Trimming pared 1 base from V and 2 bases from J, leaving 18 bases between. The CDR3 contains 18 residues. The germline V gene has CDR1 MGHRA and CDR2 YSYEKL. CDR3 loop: CASSQGPQMGRTKNIQYF. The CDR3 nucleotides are TGCGCCAGCAGCCAAGGGCCTCAAATGGGCAGGACCAAAAACATTCAGTACTTC.

CDR3 region: CAITTGSYGYTF. The CDR3 DNA follows: TGTGCCATCACGACCGGGAGCTATGGCTACACCTTC. The chain couples TRBV28 to TRBJ1-2; D unresolved. Trimming removed 10 bases at V and 4 bases at J, with 13 bases between. The CDR3 runs 12 residues. Germline lookup yields CDR1 MDHEN and CDR2 SYDVKM.

The CDR3 DNA follows: TGTGCCAGCAGCGTAGGTCCCACCGGGGAGCTGTTTTTT. Protein product: CASSVGPTGELFF. The J gene is TRBJ2-2, the V gene TRBV9; no reliable D call. This CDR3 contains 13 residues. The ends were cut back, 0 bases at V and 4 bases at J, with 4 bases in the middle. Looked up from germline, CDR1 is SGDLS and CDR2 is YYNGEE. Combining the CDR3 with reference TRBV9 and TRBJ2-2 gives the whole variable domain DSGVTQTPKHLITATGQRVTLRCSPRSGDLSVYWYQQSLDQGLQFLIQYYNGEERAKGNILERFSAQQFPDLHSELNLSSLELGDSALYFCASSVGPTGELFFGEGSRLTVL.

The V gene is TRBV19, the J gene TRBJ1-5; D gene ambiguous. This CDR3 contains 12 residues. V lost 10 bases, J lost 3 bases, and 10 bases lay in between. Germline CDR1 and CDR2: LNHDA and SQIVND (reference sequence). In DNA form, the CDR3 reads TGTGCCACCACCTCTCTCAATCAGCCCCAGCATTTT. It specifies CATTSLNQPQHF.

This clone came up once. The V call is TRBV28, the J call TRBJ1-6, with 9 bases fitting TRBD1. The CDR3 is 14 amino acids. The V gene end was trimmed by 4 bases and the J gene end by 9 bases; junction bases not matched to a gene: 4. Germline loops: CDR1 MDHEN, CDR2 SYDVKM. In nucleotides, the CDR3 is TGTGCCAGCAGTTCCCTGACAGGGGGTTCACCCCTCCACTTT. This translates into CASSSLTGGSPLHF.

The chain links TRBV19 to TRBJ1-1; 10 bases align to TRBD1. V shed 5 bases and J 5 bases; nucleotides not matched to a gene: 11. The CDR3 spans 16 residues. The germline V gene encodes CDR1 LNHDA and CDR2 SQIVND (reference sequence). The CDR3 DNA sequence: TGTGCCAGTAGTGCGAGACAGGGGGCTTTCGGTACTGAAGCTTTCTTT. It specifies CASSARQGAFGTEAFF.

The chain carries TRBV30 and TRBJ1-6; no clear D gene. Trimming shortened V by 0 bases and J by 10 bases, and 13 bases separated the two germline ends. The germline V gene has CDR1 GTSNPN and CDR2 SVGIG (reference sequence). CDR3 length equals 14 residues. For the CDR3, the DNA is TGTGCCTGGAGTGTACGGCAGTTTAGATCACCCCTCCACTTT. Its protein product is CAWSVRQFRSPLHF. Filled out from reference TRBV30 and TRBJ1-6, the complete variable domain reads SQTIHQWPATLVQPVGSPLSLECTVEGTSNPNLYWYRQAAGRGLQLLFYSVGIGQISSEVPQNLSASRPQDRQFILSSKKLLLSDSGFYLCAWSVRQFRSPLHFGNGTRLTVT.

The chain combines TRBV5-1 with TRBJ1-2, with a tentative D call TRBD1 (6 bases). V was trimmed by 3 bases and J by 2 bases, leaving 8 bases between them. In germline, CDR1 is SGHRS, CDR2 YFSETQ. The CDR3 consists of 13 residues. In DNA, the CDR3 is TGCGCCAGCAGCTCGACAGGAAACTATGGCTACACCTTC. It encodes CASSSTGNYGYTF.

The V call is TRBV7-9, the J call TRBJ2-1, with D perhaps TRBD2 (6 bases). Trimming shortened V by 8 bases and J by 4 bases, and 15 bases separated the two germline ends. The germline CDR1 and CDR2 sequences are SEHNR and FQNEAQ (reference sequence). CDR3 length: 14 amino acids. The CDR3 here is CASAVAAGYNEQFF. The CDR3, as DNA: TGTGCCAGCGCCGTTGCCGCGGGATACAATGAGCAGTTCTTC.

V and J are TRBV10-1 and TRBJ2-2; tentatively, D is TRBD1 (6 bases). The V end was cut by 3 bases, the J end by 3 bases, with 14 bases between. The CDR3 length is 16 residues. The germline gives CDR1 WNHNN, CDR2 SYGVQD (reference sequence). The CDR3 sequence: CASSDASRGYTGELFF. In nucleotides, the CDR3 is TGCGCCAGCAGTGACGCTAGCAGGGGTTACACCGGGGAGCTGTTTTTT.

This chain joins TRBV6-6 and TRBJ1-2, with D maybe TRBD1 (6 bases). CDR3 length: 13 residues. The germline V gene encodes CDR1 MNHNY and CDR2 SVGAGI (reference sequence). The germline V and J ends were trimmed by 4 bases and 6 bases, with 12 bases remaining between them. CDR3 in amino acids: CASSSYPGDGYTF. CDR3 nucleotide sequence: TGTGCCAGCAGTTCGTATCCAGGGGATGGCTACACCTTC.

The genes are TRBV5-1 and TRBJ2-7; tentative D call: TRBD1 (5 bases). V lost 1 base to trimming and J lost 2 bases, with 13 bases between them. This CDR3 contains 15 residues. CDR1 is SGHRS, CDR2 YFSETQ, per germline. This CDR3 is CASSLSPGQTYEQYF. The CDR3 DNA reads TGCGCCAGCAGCTTGTCCCCCGGACAAACCTACGAGCAGTACTTC.

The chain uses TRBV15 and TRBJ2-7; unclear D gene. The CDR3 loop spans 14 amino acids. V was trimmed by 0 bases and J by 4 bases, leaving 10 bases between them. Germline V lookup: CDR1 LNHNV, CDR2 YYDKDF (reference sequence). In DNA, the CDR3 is TGTGCCACCAGCAGAGATAGGGTGCAGTACGAGCAGTACTTC. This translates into CATSRDRVQYEQYF.

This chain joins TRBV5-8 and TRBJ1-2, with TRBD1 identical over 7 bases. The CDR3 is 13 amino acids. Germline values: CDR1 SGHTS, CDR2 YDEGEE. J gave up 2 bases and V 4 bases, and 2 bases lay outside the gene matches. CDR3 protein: CASSPDRNYGYTF. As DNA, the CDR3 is TGTGCCAGCAGCCCGGACAGGAACTATGGCTACACCTTC.

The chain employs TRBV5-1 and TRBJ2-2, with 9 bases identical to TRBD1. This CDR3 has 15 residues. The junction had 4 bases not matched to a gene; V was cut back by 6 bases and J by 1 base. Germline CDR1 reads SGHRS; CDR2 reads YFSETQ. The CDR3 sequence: CASNPDRGNTGELFF. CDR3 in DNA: TGCGCCAGCAACCCGGACAGGGGGAACACCGGGGAGCTGTTTTTT. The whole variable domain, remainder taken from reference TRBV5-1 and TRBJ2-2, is KAGVTQTPRYLIKTRGQQVTLSCSPISGHRSVSWYQQTPGQGLQFLFEYFSETQRNKGNFPGRFSGRQFSNSRSEMNVSTLELGDSALYLCASNPDRGNTGELFFGEGSRLTVL.